These 21 T cell receptor beta chains came from one sample sequenced in a study of T cell responses to AZD1222 COVID-19 vaccine. Method: immunoSEQ multiplex PCR; TCRdb's copy keeps in-frame clones and lacks some. The sample has tens of thousands of clones, 80% seen once; the top ten hold 20% to 25%. Specimen: peripheral blood, collected on day 0 of AZD1222 vaccination. Receptors originate from an adult in good health.

The chain couples TRBV6-2 or TRBV6-3 to TRBJ2-3; tentatively, D is TRBD2 (5 bases). V shed 0 bases and J shed 0 bases, with 13 bases lying between them. Looked up from germline, CDR1 is MNHEY and CDR2 is SVGEGT. The CDR3 runs 17 residues. For the CDR3, the DNA is TGTGCCAGCAGTTACTCGATAATTCAGCGGAGCACAGATACGCAGTATTTT. Residues: CASSYSIIQRSTDTQYF.

V is TRBV24-1 and J is TRBJ2-2, with D possibly being TRBD2 (6 bases). The germline V gene has CDR1 KGHDR and CDR2 SFDVKD. This CDR3 has 18 residues. With 0 bases removed from V and 4 bases from J, the gap between germline ends came to 17 bases. The CDR3 is CATSDLRDGQGGTGELFF. The CDR3 nucleotides are TGTGCCACCAGTGATTTGAGGGACGGCCAGGGAGGCACCGGGGAGCTGTTTTTT.

V is TRBV5-8 and J is TRBJ2-5; D is possibly TRBD2 (5 bases). The V gene's germline CDR1 is SGHTS and CDR2 YDEGEE. Between the trimmed V and J ends, which lost 2 bases and 0 bases, there was a span of 14 bases. The CDR3 length is 16 residues. The CDR3 here is CASSFAGGPYQETQYF. The CDR3 DNA is TGTGCCAGCAGCTTCGCAGGCGGGCCTTACCAAGAGACCCAGTACTTC.

The chain joins TRBV6-4 to TRBJ1-2, with 7 bases that match TRBD1. In germline, CDR1 is MRHNA, CDR2 SNTAGT. V lost 10 bases to trimming and J lost 4 bases; unmatched junction nucleotides: 9. The CDR3 has 13 amino acids. The CDR3, as DNA: TGTGCCAACCAAAGACAGGGTGGCTATGGCTACACCTTC. Translation gives CANQRQGGYGYTF.

The chain is built from TRBV19 and TRBJ2-7, with 8 bases identical to TRBD2. Per the germline V gene, CDR1 is LNHDA and CDR2 is SQIVND (reference sequence). The junction had 7 bases not matched to a gene; V was cut back by 10 bases and J by 2 bases. This CDR3 comprises 13 residues. The DNA of the CDR3 is TGTGCCACTAGCGGGTCCTTGGCCTACGAGCAGTACTTC. This encodes CATSGSLAYEQYF.

The chain combines TRBV28 with TRBJ2-1; D is possibly TRBD1 (6 bases). This CDR3 has 16 residues. V was pared by 3 bases and J by 5 bases, with 17 bases between. Germline CDR1 MDHEN, CDR2 SYDVKM. This CDR3 reads CASSFGGRGVNNEQFF. CDR3 DNA sequence: TGTGCCAGCAGTTTTGGGGGCAGGGGAGTAAACAATGAGCAGTTCTTC.

The gene calls are TRBV27 and TRBJ2-3; TRBD2 aligns across 7 bases. This CDR3 comprises 16 residues. CDR1 and CDR2 from the germline V gene are MNHEY and SMNVEV (reference sequence). The V gene end was trimmed by 8 bases and the J gene end by 1 base; junction bases not matched to a gene: 12. The CDR3 spells CASGVRGRARTDTQYF. The CDR3, as DNA: TGTGCCAGCGGCGTCCGGGGGAGGGCCCGCACAGATACGCAGTATTTT.

Written as DNA, the CDR3 is TGTGCCAGCAGCTCCCCCGGGTCCCTGGAAGGAAAACTGTTTTTT. This encodes CASSSPGSLEGKLFF. V gene TRBV7-2 combines with J gene TRBJ1-4; D uncertain. Germline V CDR1 and CDR2: SGHTA, FQGNSA. The CDR3 runs to 15 residues. The V gene lost 4 bases and the J gene lost 10 bases, with 19 bases spanning the gap.

This clone has a single count. Other DNA sequences in the same sample also yield this CDR3. Here the CDR3 DNA reads TGTGCCACCAGCAGAGACGACAGCGGCACCTACGAGCAGTACTTC. The encoded protein is CATSRDDSGTYEQYF. This chain uses TRBV15 with TRBJ2-7, with D tentatively TRBD1 or TRBD2 (5 bases each). The CDR3 runs 15 residues. The germline V gene has CDR1 LNHNV and CDR2 YYDKDF (reference sequence). V shed 0 bases and J shed 2 bases, with 11 bases lying between them.

This clone showed up just a few times. V gene TRBV27 combines with J gene TRBJ1-1; no reliable D call. CDR1 and CDR2 from the germline V gene are MNHEY and SMNVEV (reference sequence). The CDR3 length is 16 residues. Trimming stripped 0 bases from V and 2 bases from J, with 13 bases between. In nucleotides, the CDR3 is TGTGCCAGCAGTTTATCGTCTCAGGTCTATAACACTGAAGCTTTCTTT. Translating gives CASSLSSQVYNTEAFF.

This sequence joins TRBV5-4 and TRBJ2-2; TRBD1 matches 8 bases. V was clipped by 5 bases and J by 6 bases; unmatched bases: 9. The germline V gene encodes CDR1 SGHNT and CDR2 YYREEE (reference sequence). The CDR3 extends over 15 amino acids. The CDR3 DNA reads TGTGCCAGCAGGCCAGACAGGGGAGTGCCCGGGGAGCTGTTTTTT. Translation: CASRPDRGVPGELFF.

In this sample, this clone turned up once. This chain joins TRBV11-3 and TRBJ2-7; D is uncertain. The germline V and J ends were trimmed by 0 bases and 6 bases, with 9 bases remaining between them. Germline V gene data show CDR1 as SGHNT and CDR2 as YENEEA. The CDR3 sequence is 13 residues long. CDR3 sequence (DNA): TGTGCCAGCAGCTTAGATGGGCAAGGCGAGCAGTACTTC. Translating it yields CASSLDGQGEQYF.

V usage is TRBV7-7 and J usage is TRBJ2-2; the D gene is possibly TRBD2 (6 bases). The CDR3 length is 15 residues. Trimming removed 4 bases at V and 6 bases at J, with 15 bases between. Germline V CDR1 and CDR2: SSHAT, FNYEAQ (reference sequence). The CDR3 sequence: CASSSASEQPGELFF. CDR3 in DNA: TGTGCCAGCAGCTCCGCTAGCGAACAACCCGGGGAGCTGTTTTTT. Using reference TRBV7-7 and TRBJ2-2 for the parts outside the CDR3, the full variable domain is GAGVSQSPRYKVTKRGQDVTLRCDPISSHATLYWYQQALGQGPEFLTYFNYEAQPDKSGLPSDRFSAERPEGSISTLTIQRTEQRDSAMYRCASSSASEQPGELFFGEGSRLTVL.

The chain recombines TRBV12-5 with TRBJ2-7; 8 nucleotides agree with TRBD1. Unmatched junction bases numbered 8, after V lost 6 bases and J lost 1 base. In germline, CDR1 is LGHNT, CDR2 FRNRAP. CDR3 length equals 15 residues. CDR3 DNA sequence: TGTGCTAGTGGGAGGGTACGGGACAGGTCCTACGAGCAGTACTTC. Amino acid sequence: CASGRVRDRSYEQYF.

The sample holds one count of this clone. The chain couples TRBV19 to TRBJ1-5, with D possibly TRBD1 on 5 matching bases. Germline V lookup: CDR1 LNHDA, CDR2 SQIVND (reference sequence). The CDR3 runs 15 residues. V shed 3 bases and J shed 0 bases, with 9 bases lying between them. The CDR3 loop reads CASSIEGLSNQPQHF. The CDR3 DNA reads as TGTGCCAGTAGTATTGAGGGACTTAGCAATCAGCCCCAGCATTTT.

The V and J genes are TRBV5-6 and TRBJ2-1; TRBD2 matches at 16 bases. V lost 4 bases and J lost 5; bases outside the gene matches: 9. Germline CDR1 reads SGHDT; CDR2 reads YYEEEE. This CDR3 region has 18 residues. The CDR3 sequence: CASSTWGLAGGHHNEQFF. As DNA, the CDR3 is TGTGCCAGCAGCACGTGGGGACTAGCGGGAGGGCACCACAATGAGCAGTTCTTC.

In this sample, this clone turned up a few times. The chain recombines TRBV3-1 (or the pseudogene TRBV3-2) with TRBJ1-6, with 11 bases lining up with TRBD1. Trimming at V came to 3 bases and at J to 7 bases, leaving 5 bases not matched to a gene. The CDR3 runs to 16 residues. Germline assignment: CDR1 LGHDT and CDR2 YNNKEL (reference sequence). CDR3 amino acids: CASSHHGTGGNSPLHF. The CDR3 DNA sequence: TGTGCCAGCAGCCACCACGGGACAGGGGGGAATTCACCCCTCCACTTT.

The chain carries TRBV7-2 and TRBJ2-2; TRBD2 matches at 11 bases. The germline CDR1 and CDR2 sequences are SGHTA and FQGNSA. With 1 base clipped from V and 3 bases from J, the junction kept 7 bases outside the gene matches. CDR3 length equals 18 residues. This chain's CDR3 is CASSLVTSGMGDTGELFF. Written as DNA, the CDR3 is TGTGCCAGCAGCTTAGTGACTAGCGGGATGGGGGACACCGGGGAGCTGTTTTTT.

This clone was observed a handful of times. The chain couples TRBV5-4 to TRBJ2-2; 9 bases fit TRBD2. Germline V gene data show CDR1 as SGHNT and CDR2 as YYREEE (reference sequence). This CDR3 is built from 16 residues. V dropped 1 base and J dropped 7; count of bases not matched to a gene: 8. The CDR3 is CASSLIAGGPYGELFF. The CDR3 DNA follows: TGTGCCAGCAGCTTGATTGCGGGGGGGCCTTACGGGGAGCTGTTTTTT. Drawing the rest from reference TRBV5-4 and TRBJ2-2, the complete variable domain is ETGVTQSPTHLIKTRGQQVTLRCSSQSGHNTVSWYQQALGQGPQFIFQYYREEENGRGNFPPRFSGLQFPNYSSELNVNALELDDSALYLCASSLIAGGPYGELFFGEGSRLTVL.

This clone was observed a single time. CDR3 DNA sequence: TGTGCCAGCAGTTTAGGGGAACAACTGTTTTTT. It specifies CASSLGEQLFF. J is TRBJ1-4 and V is TRBV28; D call uncertain. Germline loops: CDR1 MDHEN, CDR2 SYDVKM. This CDR3 is built from 11 residues. Between the trimmed V and J ends, which lost 2 bases and 12 bases, there was a span of 7 bases.

The chain links TRBV28 to TRBJ2-7; 9 nucleotides align to TRBD1. CDR1 and CDR2 (germline): MDHEN, SYDVKM. Germline trimming cut 2 bases from V and 3 bases from J; bases unmatched to any gene: 2. The CDR3 is 14 amino acids. CDR3 nucleotide sequence: TGTGCCAGCAGTTTAGGGGACAGGGACTACGAGCAGTACTTC. Its protein is CASSLGDRDYEQYF.